This TCR beta chain derives from a study of blood T cell repertoires in COVID-19. Looking at the study overall: Samples came from the United States, Italy and Spain, spanning acute and convalescent COVID-19.

Per the original data handling: For nucleated cells, counts were estimated from reference gene primer amplification. Sequencing used immunoSEQ multiplex PCR; TCRdb keeps in-frame clones, though not all of them. V, J and clone size derive from that table, while D and trimming were established from the DNA sequence. Of fewer than 150,000 clones in the sample, more than 85% were seen once. Trimming took off 6 bases at V and 4 bases at J, with 6 bases between the two ends. CDR1 is MDHEN and CDR2 is SYDVKM in the germline V gene. There are 11 residues in the CDR3. This chain connects TRBV28 to TRBJ1-2; D is possibly TRBD1 (6 bases). Sequenced material: peripheral blood. The sequence was obtained from a human donor in a cohort sampled during active COVID-19. CDR3 sequence (DNA): TGTGCCAGCAGGACAGGCTATGGCTACACCTTC. Protein sequence: CASRTGYGYTF.